Listed below are T cell receptor beta chains from one sample, sequenced in a study of siplizumab effects on memory and regulatory T cells. Sequenced by immunoSEQ multiplex PCR; TCRdb stores in-frame clones only, minus some. The repertoire has around 100,000 clones, about 93% of them found once; the top ten carry about 0.6%. Sequenced sample: Tregs sorted from blood. The receptors originated from a human donor in good health. CDR3s include the opening cysteine and the closing phenylalanine or tryptophan. The D gene is left open where the match is weak. Rows give clone size only sometimes, using once, few, many, or a class for an expanded clone.

d_call j_call v_call clone_size cdr3_aa cdr3_nt
TRBD1 TRBJ2-7 TRBV29-1 NA CSVEATTGASLYEQYF TGCAGCGTTGAGGCTACGACAGGGGCCTCCCTCTACGAGCAGTACTTC
NA TRBJ1-4 TRBV5-1 NA CASSRAIRNEKLFF TGCGCCAGCAGCCGGGCCATTCGTAATGAAAAACTGTTTTTT
TRBD2 TRBJ2-3 TRBV5-4 NA CASSRSGLAAGDTQYF TGTGCCAGCAGCCGGTCGGGACTAGCGGCGGGAGATACGCAGTATTTT
NA TRBJ1-2 TRBV5-4 NA CASSPFTRGGGNYGYTF TGTGCCAGCAGCCCTTTCACGAGAGGTGGGGGTAACTATGGCTACACCTTC
TRBD1 TRBJ2-2 TRBV5-1 NA CASSLWPPGQGAPGELFF TGCGCCAGCAGCTTGTGGCCTCCGGGACAGGGGGCGCCCGGGGAGCTGTTTTTT
NA TRBJ1-3 TRBV6-5 NA CASSYFGGSGNTIYF TGTGCCAGCAGTTATTTTGGGGGCTCTGGAAACACCATATATTTT
NA TRBJ1-3 TRBV2 NA CASSDRGGGSRAGNTIYF TGTGCCAGCAGTGACCGAGGTGGGGGGAGCCGGGCTGGAAACACCATATATTTT
NA TRBJ1-4 TRBV2 NA CASGGREDEKLFF TGTGCCAGCGGGGGCCGGGAGGATGAAAAACTGTTTTTT
TRBD2 TRBJ2-1 TRBV6-1 once CASSEPLAGGDNEQFF TGTGCCAGCAGTGAGCCTCTAGCGGGAGGGGACAATGAGCAGTTCTTC
TRBD1 TRBJ1-2 TRBV2 NA CASSEITGGGYTF TGTGCCAGCAGTGAAATAACAGGGGGAGGCTACACCTTC
TRBD2 TRBJ2-1 TRBV7-6 NA CASSSSLAVYNEQFF TGTGCCAGCAGCTCTTCCCTAGCGGTCTACAATGAGCAGTTCTTC
NA TRBJ1-5 TRBV12-2 once CASRPRREGNNQPQHF TGTGCAAGTCGCCCTAGAAGGGAGGGGAACAATCAGCCCCAGCATTTT
TRBD2 TRBJ2-7 TRBV18 NA CASSPRTSGRAGNSYEQYF TGTGCCAGCTCACCGAGGACTAGCGGGAGGGCGGGAAACTCCTACGAGCAGTACTTC
NA TRBJ1-1 TRBV7-9 NA CASSLQWGKKNTEAFF TGTGCCAGCAGCTTACAATGGGGTAAGAAGAACACTGAAGCTTTCTTT
NA TRBJ2-7 TRBV6-6 NA CASSYSRVDVPYEQYF TGTGCCAGCAGTTACTCTAGGGTCGACGTTCCCTACGAGCAGTACTTC
NA TRBJ1-5 TRBV6-6 once CATRGGRSNQPQHF TGTGCCACCCGGGGAGGGCGGAGCAATCAGCCCCAGCATTTT
NA TRBJ2-1 TRBV27 NA CASSFRTTNNEQFF TGTGCCAGCAGTTTCCGGACTACCAACAATGAGCAGTTCTTC
NA TRBJ2-3 TRBV10-1 once CASNLGGIADTQYF TGCGCCAGCAACCTAGGGGGAATCGCAGATACGCAGTATTTT
TRBD1 TRBJ2-1 TRBV12-5 NA CASGGTGANEQFF TGTGCTAGTGGGGGAACAGGGGCTAATGAGCAGTTCTTC
NA TRBJ1-1 TRBV30 NA CGGGVYSNTEAFF TGTGGGGGGGGAGTTTATTCGAACACTGAAGCTTTCTTT
NA TRBJ2-2 TRBV5-1 NA CASSFFVTDNTGELFF TGCGCCAGCAGCTTCTTCGTGACAGATAACACCGGGGAGCTGTTTTTT
NA TRBJ1-3 TRBV25-1 NA CATQYSSGNTIYF TGTGCCACCCAGTATTCCTCTGGAAACACCATATATTTT
TRBD1 TRBJ1-2 TRBV13 NA CASSRTGSGYGYTF TGTGCCAGCAGCCGGACAGGGAGCGGCTATGGCTACACCTTC
TRBD2 TRBJ2-7 TRBV7-3 NA CASSSSSGKEQYF TGTGCCAGCAGCTCATCTAGCGGGAAAGAGCAGTACTTC
NA TRBJ1-2 TRBV2 NA CASSEFEAANYGYTF TGTGCCAGCAGTGAATTTGAGGCCGCCAACTATGGCTACACCTTC
TRBD2 TRBJ2-1 TRBV11-2 NA CASSLGLAVNEQFF TGTGCCAGCAGCTTAGGACTAGCTGTCAATGAGCAGTTCTTC
NA TRBJ1-6 TRBV27 NA CASSFEGRNSPLHF TGTGCCAGCAGTTTTGAGGGGCGTAATTCACCCCTCCACTTT
NA TRBJ2-5 TRBV18 NA CASSPKAETQYF TGTGCCAGCTCACCAAAGGCGGAGACCCAGTACTTC
NA TRBJ2-5 TRBV5-6 once CASSLRLIQETQYF TGTGCCAGCAGCCTAAGACTAATCCAAGAGACCCAGTACTTC
NA TRBJ1-1 TRBV11-2 NA CASSPMGGAPAFF TGTGCCAGCAGCCCAATGGGGGGAGCTCCAGCTTTCTTT
NA TRBJ1-1 TRBV18 NA CASSPELQNTEAFF TGTGCCAGCTCACCTGAGCTCCAGAACACTGAAGCTTTCTTT
NA TRBJ2-7 TRBV5-5 NA CASSRQTGGNEQYF TGTGCCAGCAGCCGGCAAACGGGGGGCAACGAGCAGTACTTC
TRBD2 TRBJ2-3 TRBV9 NA CASSSRLAGGYTQYF TGTGCCAGCAGCTCGCGACTAGCGGGAGGATATACGCAGTATTTT
NA TRBJ1-2 TRBV28 NA CASSFRGAMTRGYTF TGTGCCAGCAGTTTTCGGGGGGCGATGACACGTGGCTACACCTTC
NA TRBJ2-7 TRBV27 NA CASSLRREQTYEQYF TGTGCCAGCAGTTTGAGGCGGGAACAAACCTACGAGCAGTACTTC
NA TRBJ1-6 TRBV6-5 NA CASSPIGTNNSPLHF TGTGCCAGCAGTCCGATCGGGACAAATAATTCACCCCTCCACTTT
TRBD1 TRBJ2-7 TRBV28 NA CASSLWGTGSNEQYF TGTGCCAGCAGTTTATGGGGGACAGGTTCCAACGAGCAGTACTTC
TRBD1 TRBJ2-4 TRBV28 NA CASSSGTGGRVAKNIQYF TGTGCCAGCAGTTCAGGGACAGGGGGCCGGGTGGCCAAAAACATTCAGTACTTC
NA TRBJ1-1 TRBV6-5 NA CASTLQVSGRTEAFF TGTGCCAGCACCCTGCAAGTCTCGGGACGGACTGAAGCTTTCTTT
NA TRBJ2-5 TRBV7-8 NA CASSFLRSGRETQYF TGTGCCAGCAGCTTCCTCCGTTCGGGAAGGGAGACCCAGTACTTC
NA TRBJ2-7 TRBV30 NA CAWGLLSYEQYF TGTGCCTGGGGACTCCTATCCTACGAGCAGTACTTC
TRBD2 TRBJ2-1 TRBV7-9 NA CASISGLAGDYNEQFF TGTGCCAGCATCTCGGGACTAGCGGGAGATTACAATGAGCAGTTCTTC
TRBD1 TRBJ1-4 TRBV2 NA CASRGTVSNEKLFF TGTGCCAGCAGAGGGACAGTTTCTAATGAAAAACTGTTTTTT